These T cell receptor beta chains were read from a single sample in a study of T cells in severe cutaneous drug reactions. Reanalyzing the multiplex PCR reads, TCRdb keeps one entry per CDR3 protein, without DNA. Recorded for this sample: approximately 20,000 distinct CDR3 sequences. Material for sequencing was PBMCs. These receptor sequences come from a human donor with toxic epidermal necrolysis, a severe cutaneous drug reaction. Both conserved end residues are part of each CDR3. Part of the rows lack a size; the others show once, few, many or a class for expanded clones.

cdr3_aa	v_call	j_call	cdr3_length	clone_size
CASSPSPVNNEQFF	TRBV4-3	TRBJ2-1	14	-
CASSHTGLEAFF	TRBV4-2	TRBJ1-1	12	-
CASSITGSSGNTIYF	TRBV19	TRBJ1-3	15	-
CASSEGSDNQPQHF	TRBV2	TRBJ1-5	14	-
CASSQLAGGPETQYF	TRBV4-2	TRBJ2-5	15	-
CASSLGGPPYEQYF	TRBV7-3	TRBJ2-7	14	-
CASSLLNQPQHF	TRBV5-6	TRBJ1-5	12	-
CSFVSGVYEQYF	TRBV29-1	TRBJ2-7	12	medium-sized
CASSIDLPGPEAFF	TRBV19	TRBJ1-1	14	-
CASSPGGRLEQFF	TRBV6-2/TRBV6-3	TRBJ2-1	13	medium-sized
CATRAGGTDTQYF	TRBV24-1	TRBJ2-3	13	-
CASSPPNWGELFF	TRBV6-6	TRBJ2-2	13	-
CASSRKRGRAGVQFF	TRBV7-8	TRBJ2-1	15	-
CSATRPPGTSGPFANEQFF	TRBV20-1	TRBJ2-1	19	-
CASSQDSGRVSYEQYF	TRBV4-1	TRBJ2-7	16	-
CSARDLRPRQGYTF	TRBV20-1	TRBJ1-2	14	-
CASSPGRPDTQYF	TRBV18	TRBJ2-3	13	-
CASQPDYRDRAYEQYF	TRBV5-1	TRBJ2-7	16	-
CASKGDTGELFF	TRBV9	TRBJ2-2	12	-
CSATPYAGGQETQYF	TRBV20-1	TRBJ2-5	15	-
CASSFDRSEQYF	TRBV6-2/TRBV6-3	TRBJ2-7	12	-
CASTGQEAEAFF	TRBV7-9	TRBJ1-1	12	-
CASSLEAGSSYEQYF	TRBV7-6	TRBJ2-7	15	-
CASSHGANQETQYF	TRBV27	TRBJ2-5	14	-
CASSQETMGGYYGYTF	TRBV4-3	TRBJ1-2	16	-
CASQYMSPNTEAFF	TRBV6-5	TRBJ1-1	14	medium-sized
CASSRTGALVEQYF	TRBV4-3	TRBJ2-7	14	-
CASREDRGQNTIYF	TRBV28	TRBJ1-3	14	-
CASSFTRDSYEQYF	TRBV7-2	TRBJ2-7	14	-
CASSLERATEAFF	TRBV5-1	TRBJ1-1	13	-
CASSEFGGGRIFSNYGYTF	TRBV6-1	TRBJ1-2	19	medium-sized
CASSTTGRTEAFF	TRBV19	TRBJ1-1	13	-
CAWSVQAASTDTQYF	TRBV30	TRBJ2-3	15	medium-sized
CASSSDWNGELFF	TRBV7-7	TRBJ2-2	13	-
CASTPLGVAGGYEQYF	TRBV5-1	TRBJ2-7	16	-
CSGGDGGLAGGPQFF	TRBV29-1	TRBJ2-1	15	-
CASSRLSYNEQFF	TRBV7-9	TRBJ2-1	13	-
CASSTRTGTDEQFF	TRBV13	TRBJ2-1	14	-
CSAGQQNTEAFF	TRBV29-1	TRBJ1-1	12	-
CSARPGPTDTQYF	TRBV20-1	TRBJ2-3	13	-
CASSQDGDYGYTF	TRBV4-2	TRBJ1-2	13	-
CATIVQPYNEQFF	TRBV24-1	TRBJ2-1	13	-
CATPGRVQPQHF	TRBV6-2/TRBV6-3	TRBJ1-5	12	-
CSARTGAEYNEQFF	TRBV20-1	TRBJ2-1	14	-
CASSEETGDIQYF	TRBV9	TRBJ2-4	13	-
CSVWQGPVYNEQFF	TRBV29-1	TRBJ2-1	14	-
CASTGQPTPGGYTF	TRBV28	TRBJ1-2	14	-
CASRWRTGNSPLHF	TRBV19	TRBJ1-6	14	-
CSARGREGIYTDTQYF	TRBV20-1	TRBJ2-3	16	-
CSVEVPFKGYEQYF	TRBV29-1	TRBJ2-7	14	-
CASGVSAYNEQFF	TRBV25-1	TRBJ2-1	13	-
CASSYLGRNSYEQYF	TRBV6-2/TRBV6-3	TRBJ2-7	15	-
CSARQTGVTEAFF	TRBV20-1	TRBJ1-1	13	-
CASSLEGNSPLHF	TRBV7-9	TRBJ1-6	13	-
CASSQSRLDEQFF	TRBV16	TRBJ2-1	13	-
CASSQDVSGRRYF	TRBV4-3	TRBJ2-4	13	-
CASRGLAAYEQYF	TRBV19	TRBJ2-7	13	-
CSARGPTATNEKLFF	TRBV20-1	TRBJ1-4	15	-
CASRQRDHSYEQYF	TRBV2	TRBJ2-7	14	medium-sized